Shown below are 23 T cell receptor beta chains from a single sample sequenced in a study of human T cells and chemical hapten exposure. Noted time point: patch test 1, 2 weeks after DPC sensitization. Treatment defined: therapeutic diphenylcyclopropenone sensitization with weekly scalp DPC. TCRdb processed the RACE reads anew with MiXCR; each CDR3 protein has one entry. This table has around 75,000 distinct CDR3 sequences, over 9.5% appearing once. The sample here was whole blood, taken in connection with sensitization to the hapten diphenylcyclopropenone (DPC). The receptors here all came from an older woman with alopecia areata. Some clones in this sample may be carry-over from other donors' samples.

At least ten counts were recorded for this clonotype. The chain is built from TRBV5-1 and TRBJ2-3, with 7 bases that match TRBD2. The germline CDR1 and CDR2 sequences are SGHRS and YFSETQ. The CDR3 has 15 amino acids. V shed 2 bases and J 6 bases; nucleotides not matched to a gene: 9. CDR3 region: CASSLIGGGVDTQYF. The CDR3 nucleotides read TGCGCCAGCAGCTTAATAGGCGGGGGAGTCGATACGCAGTATTTT.

This clonotype was observed at least ten times. DNA for the CDR3: TGTGCCAGCAGTGACTCTGGGGCCAACGTCCTGACTTTC. It encodes CASSDSGANVLTF. V is TRBV19 and J is TRBJ2-6, with D unclear. Per the germline V gene, CDR1 is LNHDA and CDR2 is SQIVND (reference sequence). This CDR3 has 13 amino acids. With 9 bases removed from V and 0 bases from J, the gap between germline ends came to 6 bases.

The V call is TRBV6-1, the J call TRBJ1-6; no clear D gene. CDR1 and CDR2 from the germline V gene are MNHNS and SASEGT. This CDR3 has 13 amino acids. Trimming pared 2 bases from V and 9 bases from J, leaving 8 bases between. DNA for the CDR3: TGTGCCAGCAGTGAAATTTACCCTTCACCCCTCCACTTT. Translating gives CASSEIYPSPLHF.

The chain joins TRBV3-1 to TRBJ1-4, with D tentatively TRBD1 (6 bases). Germline loops: CDR1 LGHDT, CDR2 YNNKEL (reference sequence). This CDR3 comprises 18 residues. Trimming stripped 3 bases from V and 0 bases from J, with 17 bases between. CDR3 coding DNA: TGTGCCAGCAGCCAGAGGGGGGGTCTACGAGCAACTAATGAAAAACTGTTTTTT. This translates into CASSQRGGLRATNEKLFF.

The gene calls are TRBV5-1 and TRBJ1-4, with TRBD1 as a possible D gene (6 bases). This CDR3 spans 17 amino acids. Germline V lookup: CDR1 SGHRS, CDR2 YFSETQ. Trimming left V 1 base short and J 5 bases short, with 18 bases between. CDR3 DNA sequence: TGCGCCAGCAGCTTGTCTCCCGGGGGGGCGCAAAATGAAAAACTGTTTTTT. It specifies CASSLSPGGAQNEKLFF.

In this sample, this clonotype turned up a few times. The CDR3 DNA sequence: TGTGCCAGCAGCACAGGGGAGGGCCGGAACACTGAAGCTTTCTTT. Its protein is CASSTGEGRNTEAFF. The chain links TRBV28 to TRBJ1-1; 7 positions match TRBD1. The CDR3 is made up of 15 amino acids. V was clipped by 6 bases and J by 1 base; unmatched bases: 8. Germline CDR1 is MDHEN and CDR2 is SYDVKM.

The chain links TRBV9 to TRBJ2-1; TRBD2 is a possible D gene (5 bases). The CDR3 loop spans 16 amino acids. The germline V gene encodes CDR1 SGDLS and CDR2 YYNGEE. The V end was cut by 6 bases, the J end by 0 bases, with 16 bases between. The CDR3 protein is CASTPGPGSSYNEQFF. For the CDR3, the DNA is TGTGCCAGCACCCCTGGGCCGGGGAGCTCCTACAATGAGCAGTTCTTC.

The chain links TRBV6-2 or TRBV6-3 to TRBJ1-1, with 7 bases fitting TRBD1. With V trimmed by 5 bases and J by 9 bases, 9 bases remained unmatched. This CDR3 comprises 13 residues. In germline, CDR1 is MNHEY, CDR2 SVGEGT. The CDR3 nucleotides are TGTGCCAGCAGTACAGGGGCCATAAGGAAAGCTTTCTTT. It is translated as CASSTGAIRKAFF.

Many counts were recorded for this clonotype. The chain carries TRBV7-3 and TRBJ2-5, with 7 bases identical to TRBD1. V was pared by 1 base and J by 2 bases, with 7 bases of the junction left unmatched. Germline V CDR1 and CDR2: SGHTA, FQGTGA. There are 16 residues in the CDR3. CDR3 sequence: CASSLSLTGEQETQYF. The CDR3 bases are TGTGCCAGCAGCTTAAGCCTAACAGGGGAACAAGAGACCCAGTACTTC.

The chain has TRBV3-1 and TRBJ1-4; unclear D gene. CDR1 and CDR2 from the germline V gene are LGHDT and YNNKEL (reference sequence). The CDR3 is made up of 16 amino acids. V lost 0 bases and J 3 bases, leaving 11 bases between the germline ends. The CDR3 loop is CASSQEPTAPNEKLFF. Written as DNA, the CDR3 is TGTGCCAGCAGCCAAGAACCCACAGCACCTAATGAAAAACTGTTTTTT.

This clonotype was counted ten times or more. The chain links TRBV6-5 to TRBJ1-1; D call uncertain. Germline CDR1 reads MNHEY; CDR2 reads SVGAGI. The V and J ends lost 5 bases and 3 bases respectively, with 10 bases between them. The CDR3 extends over 13 amino acids. The CDR3 here is CASSALPDTEAFF. CDR3 bases: TGTGCCAGCAGTGCCCTCCCGGACACTGAAGCTTTCTTT.

This clonotype was recorded many times. The rearrangement links TRBV20-1 to TRBJ1-5; D unclear. V was pared by 6 bases and J by 4 bases, with 10 bases between. This CDR3 spans 12 amino acids. Germline V gene data show CDR1 as DFQATT and CDR2 as SNEGSKA (reference sequence). This CDR3 is CSAGAVNQPQHF. The CDR3 DNA reads as TGCAGTGCAGGCGCCGTAAATCAGCCCCAGCATTTT.

This clonotype turned up a few times. This chain connects TRBV11-2 to TRBJ2-7; D is perhaps TRBD1 or TRBD2 (5 bases each). V was cut by 5 bases and J by 2 bases, with 13 bases left in between. Germline assignment: CDR1 SGHAT and CDR2 FQNNGV. There are 14 residues in the CDR3. In nucleotides, the CDR3 is TGTGCCAGCAGCCTAGGGCAGGGACCCTACGAGCAGTACTTC. This codes for CASSLGQGPYEQYF.

This clonotype was seen only a few times. The gene calls are TRBV20-1 and TRBJ2-7; D may be TRBD1 or TRBD2 (5 bases each). Germline CDR1 reads DFQATT; CDR2 reads SNEGSKA (reference sequence). The CDR3 consists of 13 residues. The V end lost 7 bases, the J end lost 1 base, and 14 bases lay between the germline ends. CDR3 amino acids: CSDGTQASYEQYF. The CDR3 nucleotides read TGCAGTGACGGGACGCAAGCTTCCTACGAGCAGTACTTC.

This clonotype has only a few counts. J is TRBJ2-5 and V is TRBV9, with D perhaps matching TRBD1 (5 bases). The CDR3 is made up of 15 amino acids. The V end was cut by 0 bases, the J end by 4 bases, with 13 bases between. Germline V gene sequence: CDR1 SGDLS, CDR2 YYNGEE. The CDR3: CASSVGHRSLETQYF. The CDR3 DNA is TGTGCCAGCAGCGTAGGTCACAGGAGTTTAGAGACCCAGTACTTC.

This clonotype was seen many times. The gene calls are TRBV19 and TRBJ1-2; D might be TRBD1 (5 bases). The CDR3 has 14 amino acids. CDR1 and CDR2 from the germline V gene are LNHDA and SQIVND (reference sequence). Between the trimmed V and J ends, which lost 0 bases and 4 bases, there was a span of 9 bases. CDR3 nucleotides: TGTGCCAGTAGTATAGACCCCGACAGCTATGGCTACACCTTC. This encodes CASSIDPDSYGYTF.

This chain connects TRBV11-2 to TRBJ2-5; D is uncertain. Trimming pared 2 bases from V and 2 bases from J, leaving 9 bases between. Per the germline V gene, CDR1 is SGHAT and CDR2 is FQNNGV. This CDR3 is 14 amino acids long. The CDR3 spells CASSLSVTQETQYF. Here the CDR3 DNA reads TGTGCCAGCAGCTTAAGCGTAACTCAAGAGACCCAGTACTTC.

This clonotype has only a few counts. The CDR3 here is CASSQGQGSYEQYF. The CDR3 DNA reads as TGTGCCAGCAGCCAAGGACAGGGTTCTTACGAGCAGTACTTC. V and J are TRBV9 and TRBJ2-7, with 8 positions matching TRBD1. Per germline, CDR1 SGDLS and CDR2 YYNGEE. CDR3 size: 14 residues. Trimming cost V 4 bases and J 4 bases; bases outside gene matches: 7.

This clonotype was seen more than once but under ten times. The chain joins TRBV3-1 to TRBJ1-2, with D maybe TRBD1 (6 bases). The CDR3 loop spans 16 amino acids. Trimming stripped 0 bases from V and 3 bases from J, with 14 bases between. Germline CDR1 is LGHDT and CDR2 is YNNKEL (reference sequence). The CDR3 loop reads CASSQDYRASDYGYTF. For the CDR3, the DNA is TGTGCCAGCAGCCAAGACTACAGGGCGTCGGACTATGGCTACACCTTC.

In this sample, this clonotype turned up many times. The CDR3 region is CASSPWDRVYNTQYF. CDR3 nucleotides: TGTGCCAGTAGTCCGTGGGACAGGGTTTACAATACGCAGTATTTT. The rearrangement links TRBV19 to TRBJ2-3, with 9 bases matching TRBD1. J gave up 7 bases and V 5 bases, and 10 bases lay outside the gene matches. This CDR3 is built from 15 residues. The germline V gene has CDR1 LNHDA and CDR2 SQIVND (reference sequence).

This clonotype was counted a few times. J is TRBJ2-1 and V is TRBV6-2 or TRBV6-3; 7 bases line up with TRBD1. The CDR3 length is 16 residues. Germline-derived CDR1 and CDR2 are MNHEY and SVGEGT. Trimming removed 4 bases from V and 2 bases from J; junction bases left unmatched: 8. CDR3 protein: CASSSMRQGTYNEQFF. The CDR3 nucleotides are TGTGCCAGCAGTTCAATGCGACAGGGAACCTACAATGAGCAGTTCTTC.

The sample holds many counts of this clonotype. This chain connects TRBV5-1 to TRBJ1-1, with D perhaps TRBD1 (5 bases). Germline V gene sequence: CDR1 SGHRS, CDR2 YFSETQ. V lost 0 bases, J lost 5 bases, and 8 bases lay in between. CDR3 length equals 13 residues. The CDR3 spells CASSLAWGTEAFF. The DNA of the CDR3 is TGCGCCAGCAGCTTGGCCTGGGGGACTGAAGCTTTCTTT.

The chain is built from TRBV6-6 and TRBJ1-2; D uncertain. Trimming took off 5 bases at V and 3 bases at J, with 10 bases between the two ends. This CDR3 has 13 amino acids. CDR1 MNHNY and CDR2 SVGAGI come from the germline V gene (reference sequence). The CDR3 spells CASSPDGYYGYTF. DNA for the CDR3: TGTGCCAGCAGTCCAGACGGATACTATGGCTACACCTTC.